This TCR beta chain was sequenced during a study of shared clonotypes between healthy human individuals. The genomic DNA of each subset was split evenly across several immunoSEQ plates. Assay used: immunoSEQ multiplex PCR; TCRdb lists only in-frame clones, some missing. The sample consists of around 500,000 clones, about 85% of them appearing once. The ends lost 0 bases at V and 6 bases at J; junction bases unmatched: 2. Per germline, CDR1 SGHRS and CDR2 YFSETQ. This CDR3 contains 15 residues. Material: PBMCs. This rearrangement joins TRBV5-1 to TRBJ2-7, with TRBD2 matching 14 bases. The receptor's source is a woman aged 40 to 55 in good health. Some clones in this sample may be carry-over from other donors' samples. In DNA form, the CDR3 reads TGCGCCAGCAGCTTGGCTGGACTAGCGGGAGGCGAGCAGTACTTC. Protein sequence: CASSLAGLAGGEQYF.